This T cell receptor (beta chain) emerged from a study of T cells in Graves' hyperthyroidism and ophthalmopathy. Germline values: CDR1 SGHAT, CDR2 FQNNGV. The CDR3 length is 14 residues. Between the trimmed V and J ends, which lost 5 bases and 1 base, there was a span of 12 bases. There were TCR beta CDR3 regions amplified from RNA transcripts. Researchers ran a first-round RT-PCR on the TCR CDR3 using the HTBI primer set. TCRdb independently ran MiXCR on the multiplex PCR reads; one entry per CDR3 protein. The table shows about 700,000 distinct CDR3 sequences, with less than 15% occurring only once. This clonotype has ten or more counts.

The rearrangement joins TRBV11-2 to TRBJ2-7; D is possibly TRBD2 (6 bases). The TCR comes from a young woman with Graves' hyperthyroidism. The sample consisted of blood. This CDR3 is CASSRLARSYEQYF. The CDR3, as DNA: TGTGCCAGCAGCCGTCTAGCGAGGTCCTACGAGCAGTACTTC.